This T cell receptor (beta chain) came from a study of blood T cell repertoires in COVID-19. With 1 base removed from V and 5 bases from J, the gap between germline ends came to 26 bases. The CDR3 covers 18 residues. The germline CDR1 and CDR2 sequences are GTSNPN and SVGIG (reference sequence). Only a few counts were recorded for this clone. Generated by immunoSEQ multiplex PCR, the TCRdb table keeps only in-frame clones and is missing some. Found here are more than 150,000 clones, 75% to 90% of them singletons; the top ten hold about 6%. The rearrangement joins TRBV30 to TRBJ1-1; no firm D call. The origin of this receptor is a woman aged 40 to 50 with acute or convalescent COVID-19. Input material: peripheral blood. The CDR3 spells CAWSGWIVGREGGTEAFF. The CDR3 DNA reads TGTGCCTGGAGTGGCTGGATAGTGGGGAGGGAGGGAGGTACTGAAGCTTTCTTT.